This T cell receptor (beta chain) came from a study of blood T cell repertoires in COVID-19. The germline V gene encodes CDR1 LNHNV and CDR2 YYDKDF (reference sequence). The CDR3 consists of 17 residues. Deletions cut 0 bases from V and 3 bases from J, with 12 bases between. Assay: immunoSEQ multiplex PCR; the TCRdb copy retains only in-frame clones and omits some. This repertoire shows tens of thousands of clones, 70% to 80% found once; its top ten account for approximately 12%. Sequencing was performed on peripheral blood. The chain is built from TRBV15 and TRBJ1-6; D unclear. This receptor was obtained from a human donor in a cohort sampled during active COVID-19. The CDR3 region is CATSRDSRELYNSPLHF. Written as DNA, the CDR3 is TGTGCCACCAGCAGAGATTCGAGGGAACTCTATAATTCACCCCTCCACTTT. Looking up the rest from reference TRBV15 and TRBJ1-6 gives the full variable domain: DAMVIQNPRYQVTQFGKPVTLSCSQTLNHNVMYWYQQKSSQAPKLLFHYYDKDFNNEADTPDNFQSRRPNTSFCFLDIRSPGLGDTAMYLCATSRDSRELYNSPLHFGNGTRLTVT.